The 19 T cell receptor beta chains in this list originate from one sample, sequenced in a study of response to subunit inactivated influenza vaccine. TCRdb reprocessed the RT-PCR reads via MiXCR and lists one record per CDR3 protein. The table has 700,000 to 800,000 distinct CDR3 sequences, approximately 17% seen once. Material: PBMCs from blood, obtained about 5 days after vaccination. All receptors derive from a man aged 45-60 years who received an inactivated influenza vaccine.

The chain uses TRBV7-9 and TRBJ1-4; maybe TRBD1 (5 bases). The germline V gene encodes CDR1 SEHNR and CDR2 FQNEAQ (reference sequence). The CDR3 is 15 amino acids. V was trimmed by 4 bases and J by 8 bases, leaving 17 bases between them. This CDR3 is CASSSQAGNSEKLFF. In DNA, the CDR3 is TGTGCCAGCAGCTCCCAGGCAGGGAATTCCGAAAAACTGTTTTTT.

In DNA form, the CDR3 reads TGTGCCAGCAGCGGGACAGGGTTGGAGACCCAGTACTTC. Amino acids: CASSGTGLETQYF. V usage is TRBV7-2 and J usage is TRBJ2-5; TRBD1 matches at 9 bases. Looked up from germline, CDR1 is SGHTA and CDR2 is FQGNSA. The V segment lost 5 bases and the J segment 5 bases; nucleotides outside the gene matches: 3. The CDR3 contains 13 residues.

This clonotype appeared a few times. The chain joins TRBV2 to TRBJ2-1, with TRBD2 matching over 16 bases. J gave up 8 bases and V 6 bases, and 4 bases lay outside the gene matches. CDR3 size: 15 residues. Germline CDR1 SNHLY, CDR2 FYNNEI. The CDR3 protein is CASSDGTSGGDEQFF. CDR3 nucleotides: TGTGCCAGCAGCGACGGGACTAGCGGGGGGGATGAGCAGTTCTTC.

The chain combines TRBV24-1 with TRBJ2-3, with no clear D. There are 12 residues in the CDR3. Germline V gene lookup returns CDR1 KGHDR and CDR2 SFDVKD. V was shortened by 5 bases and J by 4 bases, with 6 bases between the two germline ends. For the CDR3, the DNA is TGTGCCACCAGTGGGCTAGCAGATACGCAGTATTTT. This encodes CATSGLADTQYF.

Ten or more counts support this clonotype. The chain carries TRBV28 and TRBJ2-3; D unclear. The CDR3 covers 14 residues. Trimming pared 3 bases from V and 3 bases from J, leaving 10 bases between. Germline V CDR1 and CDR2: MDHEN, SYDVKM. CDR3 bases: TGTGCCAGCAGTTTCTGGACGGGTACAGATACGCAGTATTTT. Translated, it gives CASSFWTGTDTQYF.

CDR3 region: CSVADRSGQPQHF. CDR3 DNA: TGCAGCGTTGCTGACAGGTCGGGGCAGCCCCAGCATTTT. The gene calls are TRBV29-1 and TRBJ1-5, with D possibly TRBD1 on 6 matching bases. V shed 4 bases and J shed 7 bases, with 14 bases lying between them. The length of the CDR3 is 13 residues. Per the germline V gene, CDR1 is SQVTM and CDR2 is ANQGSEA.

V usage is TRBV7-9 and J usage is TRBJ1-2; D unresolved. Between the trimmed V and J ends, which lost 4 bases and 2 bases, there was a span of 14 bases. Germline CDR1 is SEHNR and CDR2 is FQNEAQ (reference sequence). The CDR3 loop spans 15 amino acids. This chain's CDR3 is CASSSSARANYGYTF. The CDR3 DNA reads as TGTGCCAGCAGCTCCTCGGCGCGGGCAAACTATGGCTACACCTTC.

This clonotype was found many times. The CDR3 sequence: CASSLLTSSYNEQFF. CDR3 nucleotide sequence: TGTGCCAGCAGCTTATTGACTAGTTCTTACAATGAGCAGTTCTTC. J is TRBJ2-1 and V is TRBV7-9; possibly TRBD2 for D (6 bases). Germline V gene sequence: CDR1 SEHNR, CDR2 FQNEAQ (reference sequence). The V gene lost 2 bases and the J gene lost 4 bases, with 12 bases spanning the gap. The CDR3 spans 15 residues.

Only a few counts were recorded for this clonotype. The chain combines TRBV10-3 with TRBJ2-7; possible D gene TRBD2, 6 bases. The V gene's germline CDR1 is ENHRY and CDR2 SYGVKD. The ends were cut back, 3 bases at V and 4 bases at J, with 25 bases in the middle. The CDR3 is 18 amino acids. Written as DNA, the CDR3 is TGTGCCATCAGTGACCCCAACGTCGGGTTCGGGGGAATTTACGAGCAGTACTTC. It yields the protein CAISDPNVGFGGIYEQYF.

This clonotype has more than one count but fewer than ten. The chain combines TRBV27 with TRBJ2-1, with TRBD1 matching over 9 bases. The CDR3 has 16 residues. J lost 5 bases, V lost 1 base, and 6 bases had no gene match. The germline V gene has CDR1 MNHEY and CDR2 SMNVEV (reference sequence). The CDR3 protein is CASSLYYGTGNNEQFF. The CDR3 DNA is TGTGCCAGCAGTTTATATTACGGGACAGGGAACAATGAGCAGTTCTTC.

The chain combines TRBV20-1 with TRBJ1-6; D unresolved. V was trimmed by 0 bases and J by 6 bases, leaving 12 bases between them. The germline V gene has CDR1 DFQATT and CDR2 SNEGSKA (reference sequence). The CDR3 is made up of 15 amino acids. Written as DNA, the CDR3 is TGCAGTGCTAGAGATATCGGATATAGTAATTCACCCCTCCACTTT. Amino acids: CSARDIGYSNSPLHF.

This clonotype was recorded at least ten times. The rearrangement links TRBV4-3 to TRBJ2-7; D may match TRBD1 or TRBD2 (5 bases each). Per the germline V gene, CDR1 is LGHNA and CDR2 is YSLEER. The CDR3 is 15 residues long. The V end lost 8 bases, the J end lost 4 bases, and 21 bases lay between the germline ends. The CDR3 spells CASRTGLHSDYEQYF. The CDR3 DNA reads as TGCGCCAGCCGCACGGGGCTACACTCGGATTACGAGCAGTACTTC.

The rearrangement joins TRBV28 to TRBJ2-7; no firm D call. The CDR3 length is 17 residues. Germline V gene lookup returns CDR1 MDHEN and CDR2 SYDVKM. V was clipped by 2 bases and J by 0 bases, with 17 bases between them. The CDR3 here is CASSLALRQSSSYEQYF. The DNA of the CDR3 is TGTGCCAGCAGTTTAGCTTTGAGGCAGTCAAGCTCCTACGAGCAGTACTTC.

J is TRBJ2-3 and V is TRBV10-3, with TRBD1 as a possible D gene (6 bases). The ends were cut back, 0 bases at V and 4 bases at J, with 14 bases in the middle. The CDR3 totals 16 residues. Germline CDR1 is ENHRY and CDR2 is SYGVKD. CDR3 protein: CAISESGARSADTQYF. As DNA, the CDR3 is TGTGCCATCAGTGAGTCGGGGGCTCGATCAGCAGATACGCAGTATTTT.

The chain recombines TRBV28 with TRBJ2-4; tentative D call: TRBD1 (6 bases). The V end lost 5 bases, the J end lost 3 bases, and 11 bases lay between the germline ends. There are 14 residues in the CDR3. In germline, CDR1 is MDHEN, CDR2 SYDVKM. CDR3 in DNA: TGTGCCAGCAGTCCGCAGACAGGCAAAAACATTCAGTACTTC. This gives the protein CASSPQTGKNIQYF.

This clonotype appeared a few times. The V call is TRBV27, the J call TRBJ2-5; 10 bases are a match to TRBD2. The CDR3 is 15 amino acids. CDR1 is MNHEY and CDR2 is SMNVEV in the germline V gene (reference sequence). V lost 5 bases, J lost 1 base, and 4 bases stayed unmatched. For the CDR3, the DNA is TGTGCCAGCAGTGGACTAGCGGAAGCCCAAGAGACCCAGTACTTC. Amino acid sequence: CASSGLAEAQETQYF.

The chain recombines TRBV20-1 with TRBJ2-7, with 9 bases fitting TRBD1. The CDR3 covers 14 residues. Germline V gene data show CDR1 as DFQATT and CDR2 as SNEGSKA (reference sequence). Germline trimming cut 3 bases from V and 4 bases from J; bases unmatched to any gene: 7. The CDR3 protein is CSARGTGGAYEQYF. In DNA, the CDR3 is TGCAGTGCTAGGGGCACAGGGGGCGCGTACGAGCAGTACTTC.

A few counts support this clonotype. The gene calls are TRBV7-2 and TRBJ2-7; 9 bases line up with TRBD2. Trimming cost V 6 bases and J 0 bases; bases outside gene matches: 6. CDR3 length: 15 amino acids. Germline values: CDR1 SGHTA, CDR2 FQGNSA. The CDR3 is CASRLSAGGSYEQYF. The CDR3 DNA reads TGTGCCAGCAGACTGTCAGCGGGAGGCTCCTACGAGCAGTACTTC.

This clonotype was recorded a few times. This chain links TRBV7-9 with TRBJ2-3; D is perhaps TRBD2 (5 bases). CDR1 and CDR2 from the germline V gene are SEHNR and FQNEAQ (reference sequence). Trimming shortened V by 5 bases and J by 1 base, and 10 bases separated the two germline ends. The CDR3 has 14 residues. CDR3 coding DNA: TGTGCCAGCAGCCCGACTACCCGCACAGATACGCAGTATTTT. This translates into CASSPTTRTDTQYF.